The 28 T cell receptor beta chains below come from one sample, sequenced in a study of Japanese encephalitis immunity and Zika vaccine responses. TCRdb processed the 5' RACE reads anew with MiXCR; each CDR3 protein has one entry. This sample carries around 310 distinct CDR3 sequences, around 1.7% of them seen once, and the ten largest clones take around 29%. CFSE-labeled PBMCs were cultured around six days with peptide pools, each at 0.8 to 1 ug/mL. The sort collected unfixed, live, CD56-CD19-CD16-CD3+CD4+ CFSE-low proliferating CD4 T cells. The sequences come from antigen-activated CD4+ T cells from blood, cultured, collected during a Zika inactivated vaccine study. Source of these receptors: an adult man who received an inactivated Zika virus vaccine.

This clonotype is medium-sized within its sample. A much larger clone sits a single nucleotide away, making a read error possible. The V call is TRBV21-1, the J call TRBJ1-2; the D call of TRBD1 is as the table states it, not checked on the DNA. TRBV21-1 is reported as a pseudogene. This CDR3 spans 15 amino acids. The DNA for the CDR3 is TGTGCCAGCAAACCGGGACAGGGTAATTCCTATGCCTACACCTTC. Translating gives CASKPGQGNSYAYTF.

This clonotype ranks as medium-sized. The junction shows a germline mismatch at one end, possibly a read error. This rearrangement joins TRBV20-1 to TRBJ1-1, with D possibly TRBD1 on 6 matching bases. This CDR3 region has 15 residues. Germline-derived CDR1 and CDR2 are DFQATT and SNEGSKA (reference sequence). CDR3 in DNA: TGCAGTGCTAGCTCTTTAGGGAAGGGGGAAACTGAAGTTTTCTTT. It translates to CSASSLGKGETEVFF.

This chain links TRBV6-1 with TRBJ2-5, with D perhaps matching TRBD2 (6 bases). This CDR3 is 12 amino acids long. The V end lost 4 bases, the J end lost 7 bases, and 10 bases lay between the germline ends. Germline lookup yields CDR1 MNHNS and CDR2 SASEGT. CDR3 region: CASSVRRGTQYF. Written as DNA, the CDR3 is TGTGCCAGCAGTGTACGGAGGGGGACCCAGTACTTC.

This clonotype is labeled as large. The CDR3 loop reads CSANRAPGNQPQHF. The CDR3 bases are TGCAGTGCAAACAGGGCTCCCGGTAATCAGCCCCAGCATTTT. The gene calls are TRBV20-1 and TRBJ1-5; possible D gene TRBD1, 6 bases. Germline CDR1 reads DFQATT; CDR2 reads SNEGSKA (reference sequence). CDR3 size: 14 residues. The ends were cut back, 6 bases at V and 4 bases at J, with 16 bases in the middle.

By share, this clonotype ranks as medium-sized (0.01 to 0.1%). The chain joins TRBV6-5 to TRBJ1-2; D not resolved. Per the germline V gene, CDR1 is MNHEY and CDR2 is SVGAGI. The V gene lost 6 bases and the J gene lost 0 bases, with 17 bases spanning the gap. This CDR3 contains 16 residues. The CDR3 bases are TGTGCCAGCAGCCTAACTTCAGCCAACGCTAACTATGGCTACACCTTC. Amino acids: CASSLTSANANYGYTF.

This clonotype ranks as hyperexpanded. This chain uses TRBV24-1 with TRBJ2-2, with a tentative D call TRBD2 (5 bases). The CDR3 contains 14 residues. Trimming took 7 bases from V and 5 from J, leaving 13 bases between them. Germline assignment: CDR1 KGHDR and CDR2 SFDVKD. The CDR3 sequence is CATRRSGGTGELFF. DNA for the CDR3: TGTGCCACCAGAAGGAGCGGCGGTACCGGGGAGCTGTTTTTT.

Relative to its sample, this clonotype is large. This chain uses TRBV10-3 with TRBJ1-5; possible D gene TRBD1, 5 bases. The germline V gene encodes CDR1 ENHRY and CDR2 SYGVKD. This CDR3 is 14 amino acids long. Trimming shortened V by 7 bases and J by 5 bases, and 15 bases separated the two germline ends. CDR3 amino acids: CAITDGGRDQPQHF. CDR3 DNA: TGTGCCATCACTGACGGGGGGAGGGATCAGCCCCAGCATTTT.

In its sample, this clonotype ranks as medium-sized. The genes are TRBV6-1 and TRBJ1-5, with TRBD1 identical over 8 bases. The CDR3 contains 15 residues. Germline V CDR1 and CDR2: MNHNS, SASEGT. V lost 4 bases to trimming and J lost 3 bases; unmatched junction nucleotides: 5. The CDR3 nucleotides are TGTGCCAGCAGTGTCGACAGGGGAGACAATCAGCCCCAGCATTTT. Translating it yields CASSVDRGDNQPQHF.

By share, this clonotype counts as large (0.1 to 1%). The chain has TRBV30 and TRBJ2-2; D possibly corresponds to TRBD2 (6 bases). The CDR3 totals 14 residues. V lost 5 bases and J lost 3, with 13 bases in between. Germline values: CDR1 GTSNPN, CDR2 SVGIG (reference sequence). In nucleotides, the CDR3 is TGTGCCTGGGCCCGGGACTCTTACACCGGGGAGCTGTTTTTT. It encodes CAWARDSYTGELFF. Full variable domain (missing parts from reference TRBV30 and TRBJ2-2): SQTIHQWPATLVQPVGSPLSLECTVEGTSNPNLYWYRQAAGRGLQLLFYSVGIGQISSEVPQNLSASRPQDRQFILSSKKLLLSDSGFYLCAWARDSYTGELFFGEGSRLTVL.

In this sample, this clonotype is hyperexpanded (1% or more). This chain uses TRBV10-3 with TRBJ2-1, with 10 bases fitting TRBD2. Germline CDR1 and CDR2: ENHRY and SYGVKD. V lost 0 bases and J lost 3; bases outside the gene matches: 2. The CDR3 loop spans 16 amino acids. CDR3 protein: CAISESTSGNYNEQFF. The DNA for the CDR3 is TGTGCCATCAGTGAGTCAACTAGCGGGAACTACAATGAGCAGTTCTTC.

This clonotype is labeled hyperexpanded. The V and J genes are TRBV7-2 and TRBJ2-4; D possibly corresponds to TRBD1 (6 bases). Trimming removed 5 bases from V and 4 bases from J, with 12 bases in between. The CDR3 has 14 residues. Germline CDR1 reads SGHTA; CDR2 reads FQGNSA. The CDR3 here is CASSLGGTKNIQYF. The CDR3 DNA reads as TGTGCCAGCAGCCTGGGTGGGACAAAAAACATTCAGTACTTC.

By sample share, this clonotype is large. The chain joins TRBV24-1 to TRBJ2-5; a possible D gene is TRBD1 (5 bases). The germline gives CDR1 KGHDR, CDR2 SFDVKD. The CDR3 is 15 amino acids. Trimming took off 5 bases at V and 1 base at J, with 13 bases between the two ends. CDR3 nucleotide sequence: TGTGCCACCAGTGTCGCCCTAGGGGCCCAAGAGACCCAGTACTTC. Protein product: CATSVALGAQETQYF.

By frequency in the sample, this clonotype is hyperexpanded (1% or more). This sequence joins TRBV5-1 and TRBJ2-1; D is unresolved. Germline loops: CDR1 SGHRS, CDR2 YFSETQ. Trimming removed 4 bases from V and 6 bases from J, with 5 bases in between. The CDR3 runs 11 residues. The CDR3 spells CASSQANEQFF. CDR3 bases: TGCGCCAGCAGCCAGGCCAATGAGCAGTTCTTC.

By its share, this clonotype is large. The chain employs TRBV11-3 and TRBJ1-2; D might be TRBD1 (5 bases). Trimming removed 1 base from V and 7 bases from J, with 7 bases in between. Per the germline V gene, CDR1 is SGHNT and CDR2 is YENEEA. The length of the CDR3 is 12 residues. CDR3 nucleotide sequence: TGTGCCAGCAGCTTAGGCGGGGCTGGCTACACCTTC. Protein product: CASSLGGAGYTF.

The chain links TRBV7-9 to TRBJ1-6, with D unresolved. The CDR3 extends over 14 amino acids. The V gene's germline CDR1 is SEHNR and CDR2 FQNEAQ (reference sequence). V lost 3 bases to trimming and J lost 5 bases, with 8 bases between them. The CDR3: CASSLVPNNSPLHF. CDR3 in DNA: TGTGCCAGCAGCTTGGTCCCGAATAATTCACCCCTCCACTTT.

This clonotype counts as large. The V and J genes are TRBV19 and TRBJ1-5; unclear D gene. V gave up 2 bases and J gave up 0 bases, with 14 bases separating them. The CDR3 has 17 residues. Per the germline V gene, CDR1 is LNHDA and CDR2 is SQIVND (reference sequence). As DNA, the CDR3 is TGTGCCAGTAGTATAAACGGGAACCTTTATAGCAATCAGCCCCAGCATTTT. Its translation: CASSINGNLYSNQPQHF.

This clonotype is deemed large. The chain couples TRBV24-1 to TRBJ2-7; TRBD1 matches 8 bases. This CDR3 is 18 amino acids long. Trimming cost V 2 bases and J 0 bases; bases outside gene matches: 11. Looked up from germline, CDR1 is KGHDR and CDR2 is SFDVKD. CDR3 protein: CATSDSKAGTGSSYEQYF. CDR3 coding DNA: TGTGCCACCAGTGATTCGAAAGCCGGGACAGGTAGCTCCTACGAGCAGTACTTC.

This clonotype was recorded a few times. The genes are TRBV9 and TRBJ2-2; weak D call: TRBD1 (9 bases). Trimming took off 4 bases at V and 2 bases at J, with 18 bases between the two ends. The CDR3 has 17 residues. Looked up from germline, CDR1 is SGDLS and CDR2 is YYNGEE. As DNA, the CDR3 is TGTGCCAGCAGCCACCGGGGGGGACAGGGAAACACCGGGGAGCTGTTTTTT. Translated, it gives CASSHRGGQGNTGELFF.

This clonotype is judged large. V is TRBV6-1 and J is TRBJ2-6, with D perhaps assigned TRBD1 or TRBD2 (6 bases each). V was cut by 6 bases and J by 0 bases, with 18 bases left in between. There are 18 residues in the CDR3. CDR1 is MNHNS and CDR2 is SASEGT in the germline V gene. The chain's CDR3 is CASSRLGGKSSGANVLTF. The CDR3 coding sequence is TGTGCCAGCAGCCGCCTAGGGGGGAAGAGCTCTGGGGCCAACGTCCTGACTTTC.

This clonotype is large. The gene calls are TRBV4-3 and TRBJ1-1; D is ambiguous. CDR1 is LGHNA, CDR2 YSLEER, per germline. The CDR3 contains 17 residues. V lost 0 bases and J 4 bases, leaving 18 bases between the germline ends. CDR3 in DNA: TGCGCCAGCAGCCAAGATCTCGCCGGCGCGGTGGGCACTGAAGCTTTCTTT. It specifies CASSQDLAGAVGTEAFF.

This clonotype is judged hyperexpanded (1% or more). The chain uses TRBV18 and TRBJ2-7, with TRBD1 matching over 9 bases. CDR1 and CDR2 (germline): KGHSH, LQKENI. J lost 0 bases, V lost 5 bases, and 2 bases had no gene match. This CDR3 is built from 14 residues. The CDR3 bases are TGTGCCAGCTCAGGGACAGGGTCCTCCTACGAGCAGTACTTC. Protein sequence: CASSGTGSSYEQYF. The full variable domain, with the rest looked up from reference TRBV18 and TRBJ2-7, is NAGVMQNPRHLVRRRGQEARLRCSPMKGHSHVYWYRQLPEEGLKFMVYLQKENIIDESGMPKERFSAEFPKEGPSILRIQQVVRGDSAAYFCASSGTGSSYEQYFGPGTRLTVT.

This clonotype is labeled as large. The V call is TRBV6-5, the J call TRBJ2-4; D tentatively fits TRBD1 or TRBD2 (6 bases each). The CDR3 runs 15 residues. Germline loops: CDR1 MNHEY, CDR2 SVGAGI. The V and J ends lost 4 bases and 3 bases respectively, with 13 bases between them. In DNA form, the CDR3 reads TGTGCCAGCAGTTCCGGCAGGGGAGGCAAAAACATTCAGTACTTC. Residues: CASSSGRGGKNIQYF.

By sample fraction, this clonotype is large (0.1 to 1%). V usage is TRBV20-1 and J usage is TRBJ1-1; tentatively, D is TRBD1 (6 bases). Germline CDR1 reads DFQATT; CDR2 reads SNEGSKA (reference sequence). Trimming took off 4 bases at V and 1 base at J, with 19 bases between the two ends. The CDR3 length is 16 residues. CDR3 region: CSAIRPRGRSNTEAFF. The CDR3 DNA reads TGCAGTGCTATCCGGCCCAGGGGAAGGTCGAACACTGAAGCTTTCTTT.

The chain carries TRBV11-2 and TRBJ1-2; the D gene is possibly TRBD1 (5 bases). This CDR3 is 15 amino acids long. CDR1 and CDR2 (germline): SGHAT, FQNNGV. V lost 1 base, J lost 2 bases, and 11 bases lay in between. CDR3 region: CASSLAEGENYGYTF. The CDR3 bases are TGTGCCAGCAGCTTAGCGGAAGGGGAGAACTATGGCTACACCTTC.

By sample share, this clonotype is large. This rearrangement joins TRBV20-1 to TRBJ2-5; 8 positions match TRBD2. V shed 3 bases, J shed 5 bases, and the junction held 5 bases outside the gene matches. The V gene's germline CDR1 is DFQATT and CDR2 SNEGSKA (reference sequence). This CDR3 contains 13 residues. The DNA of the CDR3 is TGCAGTGCTAGTGGCGGGGGGCAGGAGACCCAGTACTTC. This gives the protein CSASGGGQETQYF.

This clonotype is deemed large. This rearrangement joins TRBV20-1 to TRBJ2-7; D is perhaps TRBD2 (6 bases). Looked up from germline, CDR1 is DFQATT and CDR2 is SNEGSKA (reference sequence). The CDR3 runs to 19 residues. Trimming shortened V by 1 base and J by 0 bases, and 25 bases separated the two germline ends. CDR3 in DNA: TGCAGTGCTAGAGGCCCGCTGGCAGCGGGCAAAATCAACTCCTACGAGCAGTACTTC. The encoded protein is CSARGPLAAGKINSYEQYF.

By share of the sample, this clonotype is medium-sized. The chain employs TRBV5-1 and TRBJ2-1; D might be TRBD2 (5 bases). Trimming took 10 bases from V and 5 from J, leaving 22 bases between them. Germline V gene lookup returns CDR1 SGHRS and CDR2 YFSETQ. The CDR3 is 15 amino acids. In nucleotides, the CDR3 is TGCGCCGGAAGCTCGGGCGGGTCATTCGACAATGAGCAGTTCTTC. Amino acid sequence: CAGSSGGSFDNEQFF.

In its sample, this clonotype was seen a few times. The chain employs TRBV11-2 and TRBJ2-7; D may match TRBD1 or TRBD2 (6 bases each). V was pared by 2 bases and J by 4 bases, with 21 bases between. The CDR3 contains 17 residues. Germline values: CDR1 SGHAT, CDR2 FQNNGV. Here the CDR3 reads CASSLQVGAGTGYEQYF. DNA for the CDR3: TGTGCCAGCAGCTTACAAGTGGGGGCGGGGACTGGGTACGAGCAGTACTTC.